What follows are 14 T cell receptor beta chains derived from one specimen sequenced in a study of blood T cell repertoires in COVID-19. The data were produced by immunoSEQ multiplex PCR, yet TCRdb's version contains in-frame clones alone and is incomplete. The sample records under 130,000 clones, approximately 90% being singletons. Material for sequencing was peripheral blood. All receptors come from a woman older than 75 in a cohort sampled during active COVID-19.

The chain employs TRBV5-6 and TRBJ1-1, with TRBD1 matching over 10 bases. This CDR3 contains 18 residues. Germline trimming cut 0 bases from V and 0 bases from J; bases unmatched to any gene: 8. Germline lookup yields CDR1 SGHDT and CDR2 YYEEEE. The CDR3 bases are TGTGCCAGCAGCTTGGGAACCGGGACAGGGGTAGTGAACACTGAAGCTTTCTTT. As protein: CASSLGTGTGVVNTEAFF.

The chain has TRBV2 and TRBJ1-2; 10 positions agree with TRBD1. There are 15 residues in the CDR3. CDR1 is SNHLY and CDR2 is FYNNEI in the germline V gene. J lost 6 bases, V lost 6 bases, and 10 bases had no gene match. The CDR3 DNA reads as TGTGCCAGCAGCGTTATGACAGGGGGCGAGAATGGCTACACCTTC. Amino acid sequence: CASSVMTGGENGYTF.

The chain recombines TRBV2 with TRBJ1-2; unclear D gene. Germline-derived CDR1 and CDR2 are SNHLY and FYNNEI. V was trimmed by 6 bases and J by 4 bases, leaving 9 bases between them. The CDR3 has 12 amino acids. The CDR3 protein is CASRLESYGYTF. In DNA form, the CDR3 reads TGTGCCAGCAGGTTGGAGAGCTATGGCTACACCTTC.

The V and J genes are TRBV7-2 and TRBJ2-1; D not certain. The CDR3 contains 13 residues. Per germline, CDR1 SGHTA and CDR2 FQGNSA. V gave up 2 bases and J gave up 8 bases, with 10 bases separating them. Written as DNA, the CDR3 is TGTGCCAGCAGCTTACCCCAACGGGATGAGCAGTTCTTC. It codes for CASSLPQRDEQFF.

The V call is TRBV27, the J call TRBJ1-5; D remains unclear. V lost 2 bases and J lost 0, with 8 bases in between. This CDR3 has 15 residues. Germline CDR1 is MNHEY and CDR2 is SMNVEV (reference sequence). The CDR3 spells CASSLDGYSNQPQHF. The CDR3 DNA reads TGTGCCAGCAGTTTAGACGGGTATAGCAATCAGCCCCAGCATTTT.

The chain links TRBV28 to TRBJ1-5; a possible D gene is TRBD1 (5 bases). The V end lost 5 bases, the J end lost 6 bases, and 11 bases lay between the germline ends. The CDR3 spans 13 residues. Germline lookup yields CDR1 MDHEN and CDR2 SYDVKM. The CDR3 loop is CASSRGEIQPQHF. The CDR3 DNA follows: TGTGCCAGCAGTAGGGGCGAGATTCAGCCCCAGCATTTT.

This chain joins TRBV29-1 and TRBJ2-1; TRBD2 might be the D (5 bases). V was shortened by 3 bases and J by 7 bases, with 10 bases between the two germline ends. In germline, CDR1 is SQVTM, CDR2 ANQGSEA. CDR3 length equals 12 residues. The CDR3 here is CSVERARNEQFF. DNA for the CDR3: TGCAGCGTTGAGCGGGCTAGGAATGAGCAGTTCTTC.

This rearrangement joins TRBV5-4 to TRBJ1-1; D is ambiguous. The V gene lost 5 bases and the J gene lost 6 bases, with 14 bases spanning the gap. There are 13 residues in the CDR3. Germline assignment: CDR1 SGHNT and CDR2 YYREEE (reference sequence). CDR3 sequence (DNA): TGTGCCAGCAGTTTACGGGATGCCTCTGAAGCTTTCTTT. It codes for CASSLRDASEAFF.

J is TRBJ2-7 and V is TRBV28; no clear D. Trimming removed 8 bases from V and 0 bases from J, with 11 bases in between. Germline V gene sequence: CDR1 MDHEN, CDR2 SYDVKM. The CDR3 extends over 13 amino acids. The CDR3 DNA reads TGTGCCAGCGGATCGCGGAACTCCTACGAGCAGTACTTC. It codes for CASGSRNSYEQYF. The entire variable domain, with the rest obtained from reference TRBV28 and TRBJ2-7, is as follows: DVKVTQSSRYLVKRTGEKVFLECVQDMDHENMFWYRQDPGLGLRLIYFSYDVKMKEKGDIPEGYSVSREKKERFSLILESASTNQTSMYLCASGSRNSYEQYFGPGTRLTVT.

The chain employs TRBV5-6 and TRBJ2-1; 12 bases line up with TRBD2. Germline trimming cut 2 bases from V and 8 bases from J; bases unmatched to any gene: 8. This CDR3 is built from 16 residues. The germline CDR1 and CDR2 sequences are SGHDT and YYEEEE. The CDR3 loop reads CASSLRLAGGKYEQFF. The CDR3, as DNA: TGTGCCAGCAGCTTACGGCTAGCGGGGGGGAAGTATGAGCAGTTCTTC.

This chain joins TRBV3-1 (or the pseudogene TRBV3-2) and TRBJ1-2, with D perhaps matching TRBD1 (5 bases). There are 15 residues in the CDR3. The V end lost 0 bases, the J end lost 6 bases, and 14 bases lay between the germline ends. CDR1 and CDR2 from the germline V gene are LGHDT and YNNKEL (reference sequence). In DNA form, the CDR3 reads TGTGCCAGCAGCCAAGATCTCGGGGGTGTCGATGGCTACACCTTC. This sequence encodes CASSQDLGGVDGYTF.

A note on this clone: This sample also contains other DNA sequences that code for the same CDR3. The chain has TRBV10-2 and TRBJ2-1, with 9 bases fitting TRBD2. The germline V gene encodes CDR1 WSHSY and CDR2 SAAADI. This CDR3 spans 17 amino acids. The CDR3 sequence: CPSRRLAERSSYNEQFF. The CDR3 DNA follows: TGCCCCTCCAGACGACTAGCGGAAAGAAGCTCCTACAATGAGCAGTTCTTC.

The chain combines TRBV18 with TRBJ1-5; 7 bases match TRBD1. This CDR3 region has 17 residues. Trimming at V came to 0 bases and at J to 0 bases, leaving 5 bases not matched to a gene. Germline V lookup: CDR1 KGHSH, CDR2 LQKENI. The CDR3 region is CASSPPTGLISNQPQHF. The DNA of the CDR3 is TGTGCCAGCTCACCACCGACAGGGCTAATTAGCAATCAGCCCCAGCATTTT.

The chain couples TRBV27 to TRBJ2-1, with no clear D. The CDR3 runs to 12 residues. Germline CDR1 MNHEY, CDR2 SMNVEV (reference sequence). Trimming took 4 bases from V and 3 from J, leaving 4 bases between them. As DNA, the CDR3 is TGTGCCAGCAGTTCCCACTACAATGAGCAGTTCTTC. As protein: CASSSHYNEQFF.